This T cell receptor (beta chain) derives from a study of T-cell reconstitution after alpha-beta-depleted transplantation in children. V was clipped by 5 bases and J by 3 bases; unmatched bases: 8. The CDR3 loop spans 16 amino acids. As it was prepared, the TCRbeta library received unique molecular identifiers. TCRdb processed the PCR reads anew with MiXCR; each CDR3 protein has one entry. Of 550,000 to 600,000 distinct CDR3 sequences in the sample, about 23% were seen once. The sequenced sample was PBMCs, mostly from graft donor cells, obtained 360 days after TCRalphabeta/CD19-depleted stem cell transplant. This receptor was taken from a boy in the first two years of life who had a stem cell transplant for acute myeloid leukemia, so the T cells may come from the graft donor. The chain uses TRBV12-3 or TRBV12-4 and TRBJ1-5; 9 bases align to TRBD1. The CDR3 nucleotides are TGTGCCAGCAGTAGGTCGGGACAGGGTTACAATCAGCCCCAGCATTTT. Its protein is CASSRSGQGYNQPQHF.